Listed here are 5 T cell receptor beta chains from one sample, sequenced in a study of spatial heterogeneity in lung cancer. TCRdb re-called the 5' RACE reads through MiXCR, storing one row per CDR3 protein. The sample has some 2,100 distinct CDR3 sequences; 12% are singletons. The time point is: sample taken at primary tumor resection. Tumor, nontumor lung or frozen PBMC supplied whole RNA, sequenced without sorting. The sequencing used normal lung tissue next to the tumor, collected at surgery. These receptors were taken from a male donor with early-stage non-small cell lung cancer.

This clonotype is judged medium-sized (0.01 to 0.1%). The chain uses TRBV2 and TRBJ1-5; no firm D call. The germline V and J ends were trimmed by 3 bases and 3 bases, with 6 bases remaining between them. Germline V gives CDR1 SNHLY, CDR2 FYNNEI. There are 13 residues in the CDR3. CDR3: CASSDQPNQPQHF. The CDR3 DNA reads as TGTGCCAGCAGTGACCAGCCCAATCAGCCCCAGCATTTT.

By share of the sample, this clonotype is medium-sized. The CDR3 is CASSQIAGGLYEQYF. CDR3 bases: TGTGCCAGCAGCCAAATAGCGGGGGGGCTCTACGAGCAGTACTTC. The rearrangement joins TRBV28 to TRBJ2-7; the match to TRBD2 covers 11 bases. This CDR3 contains 15 residues. Trimming took 6 bases from V and 3 from J; bases not matched to a gene: 7. The germline V gene has CDR1 MDHEN and CDR2 SYDVKM. The full variable domain, in which reference TRBV28 and TRBJ2-7 provide the parts outside the CDR3, is DVKVTQSSRYLVKRTGEKVFLECVQDMDHENMFWYRQDPGLGLRLIYFSYDVKMKEKGDIPEGYSVSREKKERFSLILESASTNQTSMYLCASSQIAGGLYEQYFGPGTRLTVT.

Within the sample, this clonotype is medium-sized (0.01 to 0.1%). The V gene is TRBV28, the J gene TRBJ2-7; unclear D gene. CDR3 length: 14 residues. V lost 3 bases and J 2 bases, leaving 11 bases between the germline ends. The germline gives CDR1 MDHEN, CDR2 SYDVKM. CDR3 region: CASSFVGLTYEQYF. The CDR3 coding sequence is TGTGCCAGCAGTTTTGTTGGTTTAACCTACGAGCAGTACTTC.

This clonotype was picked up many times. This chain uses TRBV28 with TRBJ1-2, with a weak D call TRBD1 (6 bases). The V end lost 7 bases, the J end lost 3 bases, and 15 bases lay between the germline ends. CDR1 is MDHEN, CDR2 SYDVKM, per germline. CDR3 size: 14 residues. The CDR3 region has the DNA TGTGCCAGCAATAACCAGGACAGACACTATGGCTACACCTTC. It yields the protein CASNNQDRHYGYTF.

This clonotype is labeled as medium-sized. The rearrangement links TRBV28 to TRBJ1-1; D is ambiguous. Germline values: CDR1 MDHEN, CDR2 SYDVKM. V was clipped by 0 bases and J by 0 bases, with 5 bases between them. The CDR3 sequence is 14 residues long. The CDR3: CASSLWEMNTEAFF. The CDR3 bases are TGTGCCAGCAGTTTATGGGAGATGAACACTGAAGCTTTCTTT.